The 6 T cell receptor beta chains given below trace back to one sample, sequenced in a study of PD-1 blockade in classical Hodgkin lymphoma. This sample's time point: newly diagnosed, previously untreated cHL patient sample. Method: immunoSEQ multiplex PCR; TCRdb's copy keeps in-frame clones and lacks some. The data show 7,000 to 8,500 clones, about 78% seen once. Sequenced material: peripheral blood mononuclear cells (PBMCs). The receptors originated from a human donor with classical Hodgkin lymphoma.

The chain carries TRBV2 and TRBJ2-1; D possibly uses TRBD1 or TRBD2 (6 bases each). The CDR3 is 13 amino acids. Germline V gives CDR1 SNHLY, CDR2 FYNNEI. V dropped 10 bases and J dropped 9 bases, with 19 bases sitting between them. The CDR3 DNA sequence: TGTGCCACCTCCGTGGAGGGGGGATCTGAGCAGTTCTTC. Its protein is CATSVEGGSEQFF.

The chain couples TRBV29-1 to TRBJ2-7; 9 nucleotides align to TRBD2. Germline CDR1 SQVTM, CDR2 ANQGSEA. This CDR3 region has 13 residues. V lost 7 bases, J lost 0 bases, and 4 bases stayed unmatched. The CDR3 region is CSAGTSSSYEQYF. Written as DNA, the CDR3 is TGCAGCGCCGGGACTAGCAGCTCCTACGAGCAGTACTTC.

A few counts support this clone. Within the sample, other DNA sequences also encode this same CDR3. The J gene is TRBJ1-2, the V gene TRBV7-2; TRBD1 agrees at 7 bases. The CDR3 is 13 residues long. Germline V gene sequence: CDR1 SGHTA, CDR2 FQGNSA. V lost 2 bases and J lost 6; bases outside the gene matches: 3. As DNA, the CDR3 is TGTGCCAGCAGCTTAAGCAGGGGGGATGGCTACACCTTC. Encoded protein: CASSLSRGDGYTF.

V usage is TRBV6-5 and J usage is TRBJ1-1; the D is unclear. The CDR3 extends over 13 amino acids. Trimming stripped 2 bases from V and 1 base from J, with 5 bases between. Germline values: CDR1 MNHEY, CDR2 SVGAGI. In nucleotides, the CDR3 is TGTGCCAGCAGTTACGGCGGGAACACTGAAGCTTTCTTT. Translating gives CASSYGGNTEAFF.

This chain links TRBV29-1 with TRBJ2-2, with D perhaps matching TRBD1 (6 bases). This CDR3 is 13 amino acids long. V lost 4 bases and J 7 bases, leaving 13 bases between the germline ends. Germline values: CDR1 SQVTM, CDR2 ANQGSEA. Written as DNA, the CDR3 is TGCAGCGTTGGAGAGGGGGTGGGCGGGGAGCTGTTTTTT. Protein product: CSVGEGVGGELFF.

The chain carries TRBV2 and TRBJ2-3; a possible D gene is TRBD2 (5 bases). Germline V gene lookup returns CDR1 SNHLY and CDR2 FYNNEI. This CDR3 contains 15 residues. V was pared by 4 bases and J by 2 bases, with 13 bases between. CDR3 DNA: TGTGCCAGCAGTGTGGAGGTAACCTCCACAGATACGCAGTATTTT. Translating gives CASSVEVTSTDTQYF. The whole variable domain, remainder taken from reference TRBV2 and TRBJ2-3, is EPEVTQTPSHQVTQMGQEVILRCVPISNHLYFYWYRQILGQKVEFLVSFYNNEISEKSEIFDDQFSVERPDGSNFTLKIRSTKLEDSAMYFCASSVEVTSTDTQYFGPGTRLTVL.